These 14 T cell receptor beta chains share one sample of origin, sequenced in a study of cytomegalovirus exposure and HLA in healthy donors. Primers for the PCR totalled 60 Vbeta and 13 Jbeta. Repertoires were generated with immunoSEQ multiplex PCR, while TCRdb's copy carries only in-frame clones and drops some. The sample yields about 210,000 clones, around four fifths seen once. Specimen: PBMCs. The receptors stem from a middle-aged man in good health and CMV-seropositive.

This chain connects TRBV2 to TRBJ1-5, with unresolved D. Germline CDR1 reads SNHLY; CDR2 reads FYNNEI. CDR3 length equals 14 residues. The ends were cut back, 4 bases at V and 6 bases at J, with 13 bases in the middle. The CDR3 bases are TGTGCCAGCAGTGTTGCGGGGTCTTCTCAGCCCCAGCATTTT. Encoded protein: CASSVAGSSQPQHF.

This clone showed up just a few times. The CDR3 nucleotides are TGTGCCAGCAGCGTCGGACTAGCGGGCCAATTCACCGGGGAGCTGTTTTTT. Its protein is CASSVGLAGQFTGELFF. The V and J genes are TRBV11-3 and TRBJ2-2; 11 bases are a match to TRBD2. V gave up 5 bases and J gave up 4 bases; unmatched junction bases: 9. CDR3 length: 17 amino acids. Germline loops: CDR1 SGHNT, CDR2 YENEEA.

This chain joins TRBV5-4 and TRBJ1-2, with 8 nucleotides matching TRBD1. Per germline, CDR1 SGHNT and CDR2 YYREEE (reference sequence). CDR3 length equals 13 residues. The J segment lost 8 bases and the V segment lost 6 bases, leaving 9 bases of the junction unmatched. The CDR3: CASIPQGARGYTF. The DNA of the CDR3 is TGTGCCAGCATCCCGCAGGGGGCTCGGGGCTACACCTTC.

This clone was counted only a few times. The chain uses TRBV2 and TRBJ2-5; weak D call: TRBD1 (7 bases). Germline V gene sequence: CDR1 SNHLY, CDR2 FYNNEI. The V end lost 6 bases, the J end lost 4 bases, and 15 bases lay between the germline ends. The CDR3 spans 14 residues. CDR3 bases: TGTGCCAGCAGGCCGGGGGACAGTCGAGAGACCCAGTACTTC. Amino acids: CASRPGDSRETQYF.

The chain has TRBV9 and TRBJ2-1; 15 nucleotides match TRBD2. V dropped 3 bases and J dropped 4; count of bases not matched to a gene: 8. CDR3 length equals 18 residues. The V gene's germline CDR1 is SGDLS and CDR2 YYNGEE. In DNA, the CDR3 is TGTGCCAGCAGCGAGTCTAGGACTAGCGGGAGGGCATACAATGAGCAGTTCTTC. It is translated as CASSESRTSGRAYNEQFF.

This clone came up a few times. The genes are TRBV23-1 and TRBJ2-7; 11 bases are a match to TRBD2. TRBV23-1 is assigned to the ORF class and has an uncertain function. With 3 bases clipped from V and 2 bases from J, the junction kept 9 bases outside the gene matches. The CDR3 is made up of 17 amino acids. CDR3 residues: CASSQLGTSGNPYEQYF. In DNA form, the CDR3 reads TGCGCCAGCAGTCAGCTGGGGACTAGCGGAAACCCCTACGAGCAGTACTTC.

This chain joins TRBV6-1 and TRBJ1-1, with D tentatively TRBD1 (5 bases). Trimming took 8 bases from V and 0 from J, leaving 10 bases between them. The CDR3 contains 13 residues. The germline V gene has CDR1 MNHNS and CDR2 SASEGT. CDR3 region: CASGGEVNTEAFF. In nucleotides, the CDR3 is TGTGCCAGCGGAGGGGAAGTGAACACTGAAGCTTTCTTT.

The chain joins TRBV6-5 to TRBJ2-5; tentatively, D is TRBD1 (7 bases). Germline V gives CDR1 MNHEY, CDR2 SVGAGI. The V end was cut by 4 bases, the J end by 3 bases, with 12 bases between. This CDR3 spans 14 amino acids. This CDR3 is CASSLTGEEETQYF. CDR3 in DNA: TGTGCCAGCAGTTTAACAGGGGAGGAAGAGACCCAGTACTTC.

This clone occurred once. The final CDR3 position lacks the conserved phenylalanine or tryptophan, pointing to a likely read error. The chain is built from TRBV6-1 and TRBJ1-5; D perhaps matches TRBD1 (6 bases). The CDR3 totals 14 residues. The germline V and J ends were trimmed by 6 bases and 4 bases, with 13 bases remaining between them. Germline assignment: CDR1 MNHNS and CDR2 SASEGT. The CDR3, as DNA: TGTGCCAGCAGGCCGACAGGACTGAATCAGCCCCAGCATCTT. Protein: CASRPTGLNQPQHL.

The rearrangement links TRBV5-6 to TRBJ1-1; 9 nucleotides line up with TRBD1. The CDR3 sequence is 16 residues long. J was trimmed by 1 base and V by 0 bases; bases with no gene match: 4. Looked up from germline, CDR1 is SGHDT and CDR2 is YYEEEE. CDR3 region: CASSLDRGLGNTEAFF. CDR3 DNA: TGTGCCAGCAGCTTGGACAGGGGGCTGGGGAACACTGAAGCTTTCTTT. The whole variable domain, remainder taken from reference TRBV5-6 and TRBJ1-1, is DAGVTQSPTHLIKTRGQQVTLRCSPKSGHDTVSWYQQALGQGPQFIFQYYEEEERQRGNFPDRFSGHQFPNYSSELNVNALLLGDSALYLCASSLDRGLGNTEAFFGQGTRLTVV.

V usage is TRBV10-3 and J usage is TRBJ1-1, with D unresolved. Germline V gene data show CDR1 as ENHRY and CDR2 as SYGVKD. The CDR3 sequence is 15 residues long. Trimming removed 2 bases from V and 4 bases from J, with 14 bases in between. DNA of the CDR3: TGTGCCATCAGTGAGCCCACTAGGCAGAGCACTGAAGCTTTCTTT. Protein sequence: CAISEPTRQSTEAFF.

The chain carries TRBV5-1 and TRBJ1-4; D unclear. The germline CDR1 and CDR2 sequences are SGHRS and YFSETQ. The CDR3 has 15 residues. V was trimmed by 3 bases and J by 0 bases, leaving 9 bases between them. The CDR3 protein is CASSSAEATNEKLFF. As DNA, the CDR3 is TGCGCCAGCAGCTCCGCGGAAGCAACTAATGAAAAACTGTTTTTT.

This clone showed up just a few times. This chain links TRBV6-1 with TRBJ2-2; TRBD1 is a possible D gene (5 bases). The CDR3 loop spans 15 amino acids. The germline CDR1 and CDR2 sequences are MNHNS and SASEGT. With 3 bases removed from V and 1 base from J, the gap between germline ends came to 9 bases. CDR3 sequence reads: CASSEWGGNTGELFF. DNA for the CDR3: TGTGCCAGCAGTGAGTGGGGCGGGAACACCGGGGAGCTGTTTTTT.

Only one count was recorded for this clone. The chain combines TRBV7-9 with TRBJ1-4; a weak D match, TRBD1 (6 bases). Trimming removed 4 bases at V and 3 bases at J, with 15 bases between. The V gene's germline CDR1 is SEHNR and CDR2 FQNEAQ (reference sequence). The CDR3 consists of 16 residues. The CDR3: CASSSSQGRANEKLFF. CDR3 in DNA: TGTGCCAGCAGCTCGTCACAGGGAAGGGCTAATGAAAAACTGTTTTTT. The whole variable domain, filled in from reference TRBV7-9 and TRBJ1-4, reads DTGVSQNPRHKITKRGQNVTFRCDPISEHNRLYWYRQTLGQGPEFLTYFQNEAQLEKSRLLSDRFSAERPKGSFSTLEIQRTEQGDSAMYLCASSSSQGRANEKLFFGSGTQLSVL.